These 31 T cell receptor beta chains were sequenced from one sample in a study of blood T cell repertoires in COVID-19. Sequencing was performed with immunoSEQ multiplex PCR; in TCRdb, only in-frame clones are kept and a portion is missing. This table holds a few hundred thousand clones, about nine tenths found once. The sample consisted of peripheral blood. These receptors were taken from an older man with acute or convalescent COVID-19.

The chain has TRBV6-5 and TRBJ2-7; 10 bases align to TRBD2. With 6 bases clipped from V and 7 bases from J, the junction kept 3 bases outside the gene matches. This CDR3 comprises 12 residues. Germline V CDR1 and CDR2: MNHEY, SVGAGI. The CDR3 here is CASRQRGGEQYF. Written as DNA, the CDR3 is TGTGCCAGCAGGCAGCGGGGGGGAGAGCAGTACTTC.

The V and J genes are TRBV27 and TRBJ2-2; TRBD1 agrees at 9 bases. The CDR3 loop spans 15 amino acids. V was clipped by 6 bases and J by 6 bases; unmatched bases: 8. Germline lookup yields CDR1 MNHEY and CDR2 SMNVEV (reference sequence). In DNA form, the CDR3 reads TGTGCCAGCAGACTATCGACAGGGGGGGCCGGGGAGCTGTTTTTT. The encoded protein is CASRLSTGGAGELFF.

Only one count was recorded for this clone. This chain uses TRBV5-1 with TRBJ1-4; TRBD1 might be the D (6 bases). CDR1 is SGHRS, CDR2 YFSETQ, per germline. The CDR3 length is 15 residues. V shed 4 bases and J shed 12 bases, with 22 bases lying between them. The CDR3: CASSPDRGGAIELFF. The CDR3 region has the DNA TGCGCCAGCAGCCCGGACCGGGGGGGGGCAATAGAACTGTTTTTT.

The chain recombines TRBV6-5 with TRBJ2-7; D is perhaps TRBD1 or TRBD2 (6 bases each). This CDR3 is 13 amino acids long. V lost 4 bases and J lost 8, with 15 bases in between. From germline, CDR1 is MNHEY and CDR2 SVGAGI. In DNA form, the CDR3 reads TGTGCCAGCAGTTCCTCGGGGGCAGGGAAGCAGTACTTC. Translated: CASSSSGAGKQYF.

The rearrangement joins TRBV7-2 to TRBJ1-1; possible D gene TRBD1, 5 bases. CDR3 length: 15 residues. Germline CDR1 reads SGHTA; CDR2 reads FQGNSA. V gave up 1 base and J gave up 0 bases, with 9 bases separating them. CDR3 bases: TGTGCCAGCAGCTTAGTAGCGGGGCTGAACACTGAAGCTTTCTTT. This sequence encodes CASSLVAGLNTEAFF.

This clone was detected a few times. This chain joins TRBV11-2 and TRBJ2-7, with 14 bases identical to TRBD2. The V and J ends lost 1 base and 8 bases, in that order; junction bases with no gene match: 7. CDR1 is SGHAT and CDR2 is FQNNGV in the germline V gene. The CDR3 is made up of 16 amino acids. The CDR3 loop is CASSLVLTSGRAKQYF. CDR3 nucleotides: TGTGCCAGCAGCTTAGTCTTGACTAGCGGGAGGGCCAAGCAGTACTTC.

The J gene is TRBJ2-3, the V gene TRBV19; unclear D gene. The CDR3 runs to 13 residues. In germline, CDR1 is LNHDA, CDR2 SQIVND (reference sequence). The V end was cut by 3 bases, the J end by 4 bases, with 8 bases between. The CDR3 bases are TGTGCCAGTAGTATGCGTAGAGCAGATACGCAGTATTTT. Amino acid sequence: CASSMRRADTQYF.

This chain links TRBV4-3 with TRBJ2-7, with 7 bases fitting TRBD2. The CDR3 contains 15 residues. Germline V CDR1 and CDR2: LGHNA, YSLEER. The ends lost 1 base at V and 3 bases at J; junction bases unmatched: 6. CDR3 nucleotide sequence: TGCGCCAGCAGCCAAGCTAGCGGTAGCAACTACGAGCAGTACTTC. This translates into CASSQASGSNYEQYF.

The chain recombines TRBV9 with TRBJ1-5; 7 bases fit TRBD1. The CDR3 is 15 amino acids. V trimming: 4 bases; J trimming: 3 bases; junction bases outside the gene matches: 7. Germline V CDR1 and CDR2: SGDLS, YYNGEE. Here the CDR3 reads CASSRFGQDNQPQHF. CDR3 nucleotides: TGTGCCAGCAGCCGTTTTGGACAGGACAATCAGCCCCAGCATTTT.

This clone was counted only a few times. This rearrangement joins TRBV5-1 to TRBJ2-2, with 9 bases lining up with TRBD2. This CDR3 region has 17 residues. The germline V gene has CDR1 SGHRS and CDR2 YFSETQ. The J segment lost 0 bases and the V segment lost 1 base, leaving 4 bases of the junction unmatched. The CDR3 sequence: CASSLRVAGANTGELFF. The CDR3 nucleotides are TGCGCCAGCAGCTTGAGAGTAGCGGGAGCGAACACCGGGGAGCTGTTTTTT.

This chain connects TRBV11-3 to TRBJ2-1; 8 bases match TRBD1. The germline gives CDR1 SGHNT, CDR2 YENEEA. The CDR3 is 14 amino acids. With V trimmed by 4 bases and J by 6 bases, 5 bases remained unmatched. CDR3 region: CASSYRTGSNEQFF. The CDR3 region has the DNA TGTGCCAGCAGCTACAGGACAGGGTCCAATGAGCAGTTCTTC.

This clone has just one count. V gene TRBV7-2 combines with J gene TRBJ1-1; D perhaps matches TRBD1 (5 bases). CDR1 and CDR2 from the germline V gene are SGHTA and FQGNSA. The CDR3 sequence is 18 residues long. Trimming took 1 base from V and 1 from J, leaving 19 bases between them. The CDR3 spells CASSLEGFEAGWNTEAFF. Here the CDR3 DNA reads TGTGCCAGCAGCTTAGAAGGTTTTGAGGCAGGGTGGAACACTGAAGCTTTCTTT.

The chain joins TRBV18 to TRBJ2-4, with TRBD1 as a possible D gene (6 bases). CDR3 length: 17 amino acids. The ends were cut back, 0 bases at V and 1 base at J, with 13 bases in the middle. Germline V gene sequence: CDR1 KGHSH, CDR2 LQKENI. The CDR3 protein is CASSPPSGAWAKNIQYF. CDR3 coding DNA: TGTGCCAGCTCACCACCGTCAGGGGCTTGGGCCAAAAACATTCAGTACTTC.

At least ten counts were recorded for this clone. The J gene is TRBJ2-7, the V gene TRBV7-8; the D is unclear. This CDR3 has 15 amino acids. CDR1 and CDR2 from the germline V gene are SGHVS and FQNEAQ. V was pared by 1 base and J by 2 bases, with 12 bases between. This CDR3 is CASSLGRLTAYEQYF. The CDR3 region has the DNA TGTGCCAGCAGCTTAGGCCGACTTACGGCCTACGAGCAGTACTTC.

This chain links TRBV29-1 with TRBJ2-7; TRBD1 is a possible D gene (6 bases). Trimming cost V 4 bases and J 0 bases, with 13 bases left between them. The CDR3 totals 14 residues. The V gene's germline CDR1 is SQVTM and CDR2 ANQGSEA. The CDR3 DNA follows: TGCAGCGTTGGGGGGCGTTTAAGCTCCTACGAGCAGTACTTC. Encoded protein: CSVGGRLSSYEQYF.

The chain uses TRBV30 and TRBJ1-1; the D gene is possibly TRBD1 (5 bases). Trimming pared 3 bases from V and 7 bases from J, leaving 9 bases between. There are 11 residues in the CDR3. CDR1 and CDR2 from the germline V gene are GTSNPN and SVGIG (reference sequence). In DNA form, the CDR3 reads TGTGCCTGGAGCCCAGGGCTTGAAGCTTTCTTT. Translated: CAWSPGLEAFF.

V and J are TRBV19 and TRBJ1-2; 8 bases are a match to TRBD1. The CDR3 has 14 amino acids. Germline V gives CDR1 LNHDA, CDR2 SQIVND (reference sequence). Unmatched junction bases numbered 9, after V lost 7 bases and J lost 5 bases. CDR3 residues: CASISSGGAYGYTF. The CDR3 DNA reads TGTGCCAGTATCTCGTCAGGGGGCGCATATGGCTACACCTTC.

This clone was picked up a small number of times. The chain's CDR3 is CASGLAGTDTQYF. The CDR3 DNA follows: TGTGCCAGCGGACTAGCGGGAACAGATACGCAGTATTTT. The genes are TRBV6-6 and TRBJ2-3, with 12 bases matching TRBD2. CDR1 is MNHNY and CDR2 is SVGAGI in the germline V gene (reference sequence). The CDR3 is made up of 13 amino acids. Germline trimming cut 8 bases from V and 3 bases from J; bases unmatched to any gene: 0.

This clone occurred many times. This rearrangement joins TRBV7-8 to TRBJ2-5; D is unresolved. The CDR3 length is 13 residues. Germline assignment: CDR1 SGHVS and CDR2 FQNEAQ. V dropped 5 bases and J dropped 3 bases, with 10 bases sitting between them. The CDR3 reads CASSPTSEETQYF. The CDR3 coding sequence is TGTGCCAGCAGCCCAACAAGTGAAGAGACCCAGTACTTC.

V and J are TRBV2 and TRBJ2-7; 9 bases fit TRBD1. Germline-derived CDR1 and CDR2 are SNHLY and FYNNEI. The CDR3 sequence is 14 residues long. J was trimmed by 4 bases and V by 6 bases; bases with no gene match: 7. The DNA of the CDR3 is TGTGCCAGCAGGGGGGGACAGGGTCAATACGAGCAGTACTTC. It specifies CASRGGQGQYEQYF.

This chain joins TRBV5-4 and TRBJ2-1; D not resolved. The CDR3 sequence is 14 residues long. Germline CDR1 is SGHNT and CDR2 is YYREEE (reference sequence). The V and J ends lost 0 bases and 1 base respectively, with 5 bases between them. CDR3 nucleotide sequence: TGTGCCAGCAGCTTGGAGGAGTCCTACAATGAGCAGTTCTTC. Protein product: CASSLEESYNEQFF.

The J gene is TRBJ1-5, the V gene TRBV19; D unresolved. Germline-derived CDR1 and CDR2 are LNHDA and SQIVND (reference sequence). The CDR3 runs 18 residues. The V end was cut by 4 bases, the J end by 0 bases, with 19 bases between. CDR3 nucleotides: TGTGCCAGTAGTAGACTGCCGTGGTCAGACGATAGCAATCAGCCCCAGCATTTT. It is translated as CASSRLPWSDDSNQPQHF.

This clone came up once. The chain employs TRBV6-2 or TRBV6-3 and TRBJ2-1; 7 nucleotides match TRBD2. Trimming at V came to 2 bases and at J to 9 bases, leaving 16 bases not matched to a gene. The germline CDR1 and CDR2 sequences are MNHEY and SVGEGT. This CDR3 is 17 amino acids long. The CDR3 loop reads CASSYHQRASGSGEQFF. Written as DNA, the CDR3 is TGTGCCAGCAGTTACCATCAGCGGGCTAGCGGCAGTGGTGAGCAGTTCTTC.

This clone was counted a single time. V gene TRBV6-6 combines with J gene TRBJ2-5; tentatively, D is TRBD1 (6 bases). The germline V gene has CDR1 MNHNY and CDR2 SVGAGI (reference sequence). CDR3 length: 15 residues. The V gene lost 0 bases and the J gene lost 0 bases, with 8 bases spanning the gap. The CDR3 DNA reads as TGTGCCAGCAGTTACTCGAGGACAGACCAAGAGACCCAGTACTTC. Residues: CASSYSRTDQETQYF.

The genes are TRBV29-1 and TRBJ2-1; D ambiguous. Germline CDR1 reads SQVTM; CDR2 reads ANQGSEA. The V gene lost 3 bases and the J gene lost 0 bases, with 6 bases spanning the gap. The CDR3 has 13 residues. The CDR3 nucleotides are TGCAGCGTTGAGAGGAGCTCCTACAATGAGCAGTTCTTC. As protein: CSVERSSYNEQFF.

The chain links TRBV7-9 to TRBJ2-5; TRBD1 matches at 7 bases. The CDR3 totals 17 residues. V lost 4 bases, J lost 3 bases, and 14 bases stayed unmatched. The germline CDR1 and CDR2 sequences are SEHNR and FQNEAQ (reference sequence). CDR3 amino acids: CASSSRTLQGMKETQYF. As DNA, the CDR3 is TGTGCCAGCAGCTCACGGACCCTACAGGGGATGAAAGAGACCCAGTACTTC.

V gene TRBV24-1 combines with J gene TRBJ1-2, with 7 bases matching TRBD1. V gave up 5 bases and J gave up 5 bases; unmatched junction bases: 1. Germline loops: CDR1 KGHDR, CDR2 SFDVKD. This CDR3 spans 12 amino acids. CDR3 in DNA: TGTGCCACCAGTGCAGGGGGGTATGGCTACACCTTC. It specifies CATSAGGYGYTF.

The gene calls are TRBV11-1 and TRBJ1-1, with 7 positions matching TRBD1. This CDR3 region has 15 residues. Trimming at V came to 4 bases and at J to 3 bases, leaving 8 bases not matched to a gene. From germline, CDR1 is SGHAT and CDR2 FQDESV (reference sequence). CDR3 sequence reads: CASSWKRQGYTEAFF. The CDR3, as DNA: TGTGCCAGCAGCTGGAAACGACAGGGCTACACTGAAGCTTTCTTT.

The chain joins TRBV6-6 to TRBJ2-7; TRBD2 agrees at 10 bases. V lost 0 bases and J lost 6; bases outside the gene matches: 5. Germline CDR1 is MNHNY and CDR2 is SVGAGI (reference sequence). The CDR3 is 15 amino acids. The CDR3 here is CASSYSEREGFEQYF. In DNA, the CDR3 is TGTGCCAGCAGTTACTCGGAGCGGGAGGGGTTCGAGCAGTACTTC.

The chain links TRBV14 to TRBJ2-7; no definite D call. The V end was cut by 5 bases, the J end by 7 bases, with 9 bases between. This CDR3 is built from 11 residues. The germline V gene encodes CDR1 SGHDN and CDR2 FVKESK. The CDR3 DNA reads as TGTGCCAGCAGCTCCATAGTTGAGCAGTACTTC. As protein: CASSSIVEQYF.

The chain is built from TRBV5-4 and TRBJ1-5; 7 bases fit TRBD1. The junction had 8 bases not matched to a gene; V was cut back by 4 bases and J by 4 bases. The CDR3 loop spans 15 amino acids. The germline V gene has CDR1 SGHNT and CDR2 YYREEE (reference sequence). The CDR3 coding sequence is TGTGCCAGCAGCCCCGGGGCAGGGGGGAATCAGCCCCAGCATTTT. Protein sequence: CASSPGAGGNQPQHF. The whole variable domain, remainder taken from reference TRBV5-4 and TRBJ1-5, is ETGVTQSPTHLIKTRGQQVTLRCSSQSGHNTVSWYQQALGQGPQFIFQYYREEENGRGNFPPRFSGLQFPNYSSELNVNALELDDSALYLCASSPGAGGNQPQHFGDGTRLSIL.